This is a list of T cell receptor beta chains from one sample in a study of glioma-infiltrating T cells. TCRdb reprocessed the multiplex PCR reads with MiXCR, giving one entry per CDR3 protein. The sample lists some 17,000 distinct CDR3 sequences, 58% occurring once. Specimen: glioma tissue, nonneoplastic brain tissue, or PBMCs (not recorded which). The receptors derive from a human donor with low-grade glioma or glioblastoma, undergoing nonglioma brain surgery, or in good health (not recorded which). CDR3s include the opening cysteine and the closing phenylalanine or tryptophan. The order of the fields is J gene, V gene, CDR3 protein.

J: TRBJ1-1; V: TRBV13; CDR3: CASSRAGGNTEAFF
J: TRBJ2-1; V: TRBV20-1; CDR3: CSARPPTTRNEQFF
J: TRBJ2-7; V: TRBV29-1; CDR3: CSVEDQKVYEQYF
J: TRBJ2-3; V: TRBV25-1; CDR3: CASSVRTITDTQYF
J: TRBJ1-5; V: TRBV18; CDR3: CASSPSREGGPGAQHF
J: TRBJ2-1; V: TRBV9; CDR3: CASSEGLAGGGYNEQFF
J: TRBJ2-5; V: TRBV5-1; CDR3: CASSLEAAGGPGETQYF
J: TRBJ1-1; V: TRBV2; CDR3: CASTMTPLESEAFF
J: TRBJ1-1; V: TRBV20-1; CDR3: CSAGTDTEAFF
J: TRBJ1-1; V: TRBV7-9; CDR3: CASSSRAKIGTEAFF
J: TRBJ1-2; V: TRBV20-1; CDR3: CSASAGYYGYTF
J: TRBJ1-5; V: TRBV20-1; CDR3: CSARERASDDQPQHF
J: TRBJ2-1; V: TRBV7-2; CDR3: CASSRRASSYNEQFF
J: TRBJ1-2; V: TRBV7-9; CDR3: CASSQQSDRSGYTF
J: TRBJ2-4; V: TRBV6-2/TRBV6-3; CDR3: CASSKDRANKNIQYF
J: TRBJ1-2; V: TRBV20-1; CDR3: CSASLGQSYGYTF
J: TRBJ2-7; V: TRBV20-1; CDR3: CSASRGIEQYF
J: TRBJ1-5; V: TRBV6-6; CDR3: CASSYRNRPQHF
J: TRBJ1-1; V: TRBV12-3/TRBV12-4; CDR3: CASSLASSSAAFF
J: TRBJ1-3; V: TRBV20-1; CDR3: CSARIGGPGNTIYF
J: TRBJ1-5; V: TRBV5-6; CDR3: CASSLARKQPQHF
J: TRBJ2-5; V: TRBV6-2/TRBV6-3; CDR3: CASSRRGKPKSQETQYF
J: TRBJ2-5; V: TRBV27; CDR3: CASSLKRGGETQYF
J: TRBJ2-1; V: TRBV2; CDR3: CASRLAGNNEQFF
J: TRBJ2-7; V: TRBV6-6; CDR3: CASSYSYGYEQYF
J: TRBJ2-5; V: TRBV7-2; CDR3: CASSSGTRRETQYF
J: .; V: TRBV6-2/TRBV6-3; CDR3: CASSRQGLDNEQFF
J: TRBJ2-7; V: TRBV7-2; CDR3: CASSLVPIGYEQYF
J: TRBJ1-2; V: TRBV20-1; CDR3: CSAVRDYGYTF
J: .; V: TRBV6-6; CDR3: CASTPGQGATYEQYF
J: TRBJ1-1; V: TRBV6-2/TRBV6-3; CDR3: CASSLDPRGVNTEAFF
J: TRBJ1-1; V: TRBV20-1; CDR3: CSATDSLNTEAFF
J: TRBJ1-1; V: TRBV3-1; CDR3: CASSHDRPNTEAFF
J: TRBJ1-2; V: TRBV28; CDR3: CASSFPDRDYGYTF
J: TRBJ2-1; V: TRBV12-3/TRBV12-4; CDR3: CASSGGQGLRYNEQFF
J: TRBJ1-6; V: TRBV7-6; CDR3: CASSLGLGTANSPLHF
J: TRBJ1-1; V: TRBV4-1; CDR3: CASSPLEGTEAFF
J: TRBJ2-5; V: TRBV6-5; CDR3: CASSYRTGGETQYF
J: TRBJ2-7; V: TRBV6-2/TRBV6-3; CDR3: CASSLAGVDYYEQYF
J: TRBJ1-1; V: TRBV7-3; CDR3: CASSGTVYTEAFF
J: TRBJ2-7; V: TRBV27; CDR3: CASRKAGRDEQYF